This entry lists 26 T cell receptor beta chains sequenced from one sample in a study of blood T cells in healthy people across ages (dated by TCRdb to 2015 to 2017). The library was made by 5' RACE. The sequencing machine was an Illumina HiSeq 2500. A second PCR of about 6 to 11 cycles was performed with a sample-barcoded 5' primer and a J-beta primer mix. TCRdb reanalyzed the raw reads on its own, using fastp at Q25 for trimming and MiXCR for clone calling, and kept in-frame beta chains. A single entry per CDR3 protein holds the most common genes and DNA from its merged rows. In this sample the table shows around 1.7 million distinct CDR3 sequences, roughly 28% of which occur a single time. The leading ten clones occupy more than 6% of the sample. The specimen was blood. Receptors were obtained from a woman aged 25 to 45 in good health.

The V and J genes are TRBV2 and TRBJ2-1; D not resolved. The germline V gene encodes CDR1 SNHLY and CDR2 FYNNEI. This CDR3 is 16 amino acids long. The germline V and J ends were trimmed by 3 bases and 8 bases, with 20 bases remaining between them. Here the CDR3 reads CASSELADPLQDEQFF. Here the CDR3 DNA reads TGTGCCAGCAGTGAGTTGGCGGATCCCCTACAAGATGAGCAGTTCTTC. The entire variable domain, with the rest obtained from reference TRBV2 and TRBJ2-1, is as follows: EPEVTQTPSHQVTQMGQEVILRCVPISNHLYFYWYRQILGQKVEFLVSFYNNEISEKSEIFDDQFSVERPDGSNFTLKIRSTKLEDSAMYFCASSELADPLQDEQFFGPGTRLTVL.

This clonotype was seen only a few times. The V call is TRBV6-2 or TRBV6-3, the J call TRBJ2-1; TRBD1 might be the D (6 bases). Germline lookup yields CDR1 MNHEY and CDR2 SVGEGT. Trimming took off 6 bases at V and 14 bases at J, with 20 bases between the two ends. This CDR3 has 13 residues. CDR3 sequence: CASSSQGPPMEFF. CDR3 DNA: TGTGCCAGCAGCTCACAGGGCCCTCCGATGGAGTTCTTC.

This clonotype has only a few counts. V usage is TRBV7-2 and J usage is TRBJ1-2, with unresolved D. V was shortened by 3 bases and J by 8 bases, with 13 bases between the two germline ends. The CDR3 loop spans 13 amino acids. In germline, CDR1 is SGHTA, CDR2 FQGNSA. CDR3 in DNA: TGTGCCAGCAGCTTCTTGGTCTTCGAGGGCTACACCTTC. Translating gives CASSFLVFEGYTF.

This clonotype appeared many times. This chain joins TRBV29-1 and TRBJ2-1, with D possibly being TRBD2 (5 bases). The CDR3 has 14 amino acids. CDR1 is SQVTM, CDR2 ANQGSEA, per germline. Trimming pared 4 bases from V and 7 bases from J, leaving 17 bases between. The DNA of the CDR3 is TGCAGCGTTGTTCGACAAGGAGGATGGAATGAGCAGTTCTTC. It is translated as CSVVRQGGWNEQFF.

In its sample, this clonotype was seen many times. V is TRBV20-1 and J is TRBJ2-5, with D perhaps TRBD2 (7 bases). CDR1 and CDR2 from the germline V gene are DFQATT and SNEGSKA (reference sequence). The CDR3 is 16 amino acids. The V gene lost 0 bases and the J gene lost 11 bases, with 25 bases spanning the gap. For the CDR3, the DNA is TGCAGTGCTAGAGATCTAGGGGCGGGGGCCATGCGGGAGCAGTACTTC. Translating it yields CSARDLGAGAMREQYF.

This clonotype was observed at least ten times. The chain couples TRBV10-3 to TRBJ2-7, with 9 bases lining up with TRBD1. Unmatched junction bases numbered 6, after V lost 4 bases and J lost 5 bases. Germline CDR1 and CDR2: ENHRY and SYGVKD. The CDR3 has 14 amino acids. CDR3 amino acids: CAISAGTGSNEQYF. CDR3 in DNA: TGTGCCATCAGTGCTGGGACAGGGAGCAACGAGCAGTACTTC.

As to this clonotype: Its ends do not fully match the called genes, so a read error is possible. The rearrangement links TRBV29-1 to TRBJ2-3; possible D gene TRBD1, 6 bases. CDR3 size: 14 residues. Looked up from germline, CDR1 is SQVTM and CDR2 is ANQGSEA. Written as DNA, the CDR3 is TGCAGCGTAGAAGGGACACCTATCACAGATACGCAGTATTTT. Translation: CSVEGTPITDTQYF.

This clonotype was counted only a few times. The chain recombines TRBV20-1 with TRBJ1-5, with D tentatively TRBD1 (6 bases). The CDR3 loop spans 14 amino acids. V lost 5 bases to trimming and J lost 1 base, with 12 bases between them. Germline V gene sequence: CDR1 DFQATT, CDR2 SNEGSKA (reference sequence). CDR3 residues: CSALDSRSNQPQHF. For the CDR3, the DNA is TGCAGTGCTCTGGACAGCCGCAGCAATCAGCCCCAGCATTTT.

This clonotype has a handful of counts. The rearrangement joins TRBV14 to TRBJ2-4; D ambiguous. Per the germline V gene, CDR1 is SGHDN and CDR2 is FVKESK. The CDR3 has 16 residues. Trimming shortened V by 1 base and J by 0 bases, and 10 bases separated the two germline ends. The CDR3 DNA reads TGTGCCAGCAGCCAAGCACAGAGCTTAGCCAAAAACATTCAGTACTTC. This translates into CASSQAQSLAKNIQYF.

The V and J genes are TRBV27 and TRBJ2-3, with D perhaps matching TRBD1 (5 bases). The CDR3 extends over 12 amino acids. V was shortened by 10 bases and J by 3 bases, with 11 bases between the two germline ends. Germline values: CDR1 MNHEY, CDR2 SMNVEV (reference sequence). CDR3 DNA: TGTGCCAACGGTAGGGGAACAGATACGCAGTATTTT. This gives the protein CANGRGTDTQYF.

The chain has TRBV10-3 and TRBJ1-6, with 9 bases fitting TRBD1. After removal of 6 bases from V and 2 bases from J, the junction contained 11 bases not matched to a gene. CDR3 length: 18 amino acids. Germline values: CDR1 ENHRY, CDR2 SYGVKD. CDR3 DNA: TGTGCCATCAGCGGGACAGGGAGTTTTGGCGCCTATAATTCACCCCTCCACTTT. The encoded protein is CAISGTGSFGAYNSPLHF.

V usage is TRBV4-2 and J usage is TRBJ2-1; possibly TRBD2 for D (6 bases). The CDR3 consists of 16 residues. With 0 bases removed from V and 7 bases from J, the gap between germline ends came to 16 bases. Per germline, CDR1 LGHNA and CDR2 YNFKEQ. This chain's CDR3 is CASSQDGRRSGNEQFF. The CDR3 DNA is TGTGCCAGCAGCCAAGATGGGAGGAGGAGCGGAAATGAGCAGTTCTTC.

The CDR3, as DNA: TGCAGTGCTTCTCAGGGTGGAGACATTCAGTACTTC. It yields the protein CSASQGGDIQYF. The chain has TRBV20-1 and TRBJ2-5, with D perhaps matching TRBD1 (5 bases). The tail of the sequence fits TRBJ2-4 better, so the J call may be wrong. Per the germline V gene, CDR1 is DFQATT and CDR2 is SNEGSKA (reference sequence). CDR3 size: 12 residues.

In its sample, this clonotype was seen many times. The CDR3 is CASSLWGNEQFF. CDR3 DNA: TGTGCCAGCAGCTTGTGGGGCAATGAGCAGTTCTTC. The V call is TRBV12-3 or TRBV12-4, the J call TRBJ2-1, with D unclear. V lost 6 bases and J lost 6, with 9 bases in between. The CDR3 is 12 amino acids.

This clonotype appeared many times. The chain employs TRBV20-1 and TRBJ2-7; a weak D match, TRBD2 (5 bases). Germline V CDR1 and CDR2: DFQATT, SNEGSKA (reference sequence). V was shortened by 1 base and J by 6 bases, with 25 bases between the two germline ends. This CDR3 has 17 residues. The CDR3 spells CSARAHRAEEILVEQYF. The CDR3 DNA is TGCAGTGCTAGAGCCCATCGAGCGGAAGAGATCCTAGTCGAGCAGTACTTC.

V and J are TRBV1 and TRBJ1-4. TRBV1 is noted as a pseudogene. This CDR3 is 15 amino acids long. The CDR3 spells CTSSLEAGTNEKLFF. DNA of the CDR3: TGCACCAGCAGCCTCGAGGCGGGAACTAATGAAAAACTGTTTTTT.

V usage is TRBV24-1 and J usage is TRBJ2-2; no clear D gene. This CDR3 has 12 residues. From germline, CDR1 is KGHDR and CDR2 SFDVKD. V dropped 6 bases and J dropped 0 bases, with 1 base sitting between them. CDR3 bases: TGTGCCACCAGTACGAACACCGGGGAGCTGTTTTTT. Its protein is CATSTNTGELFF.

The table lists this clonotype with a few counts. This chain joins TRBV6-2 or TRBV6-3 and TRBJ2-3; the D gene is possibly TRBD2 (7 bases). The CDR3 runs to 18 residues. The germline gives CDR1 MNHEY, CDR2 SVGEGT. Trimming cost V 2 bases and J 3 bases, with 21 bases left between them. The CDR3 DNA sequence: TGTGCCAGCAGTTACCCCAGGGGACGGGAGGAAGTGACAGATACGCAGTATTTT. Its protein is CASSYPRGREEVTDTQYF.

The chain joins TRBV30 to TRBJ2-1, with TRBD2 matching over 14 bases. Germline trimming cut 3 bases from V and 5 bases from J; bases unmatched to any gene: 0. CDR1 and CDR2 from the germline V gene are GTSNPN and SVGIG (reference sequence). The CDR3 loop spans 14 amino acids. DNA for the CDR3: TGTGCCTGGAGGGGACTAGCGGGAGACAATGAGCAGTTCTTC. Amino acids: CAWRGLAGDNEQFF.

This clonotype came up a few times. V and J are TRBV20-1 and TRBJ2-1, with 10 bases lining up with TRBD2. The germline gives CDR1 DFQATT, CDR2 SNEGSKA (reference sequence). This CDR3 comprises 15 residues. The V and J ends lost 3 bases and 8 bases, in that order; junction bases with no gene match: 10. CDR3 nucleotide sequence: TGCAGTGCTAGTCACCTAGCGGGAGCGGGGGATGAGCAGTTCTTC. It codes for CSASHLAGAGDEQFF.

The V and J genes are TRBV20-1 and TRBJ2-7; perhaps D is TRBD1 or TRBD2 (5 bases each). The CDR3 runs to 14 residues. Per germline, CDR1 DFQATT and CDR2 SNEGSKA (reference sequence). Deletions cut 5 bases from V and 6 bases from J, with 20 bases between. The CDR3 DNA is TGCAGTGCTGGGGGTTCCGGGCTAGTCGGCGAGCAGTACTTC. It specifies CSAGGSGLVGEQYF.

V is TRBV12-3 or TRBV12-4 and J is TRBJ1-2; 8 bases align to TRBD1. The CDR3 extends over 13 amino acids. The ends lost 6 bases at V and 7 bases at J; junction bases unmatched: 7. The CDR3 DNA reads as TGTGCCAGCAGGACCGACAGGGGCGGTGGCTACACCTTC. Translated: CASRTDRGGGYTF.

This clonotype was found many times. The CDR3 DNA reads TGCAGTGCTAGTACCCCCACCCAAGAGACCCAGTACTTC. This sequence encodes CSASTPTQETQYF. The gene calls are TRBV20-1 and TRBJ2-5; D is ambiguous. CDR3 length equals 13 residues. Looked up from germline, CDR1 is DFQATT and CDR2 is SNEGSKA (reference sequence). V dropped 3 bases and J dropped 1 base, with 9 bases sitting between them.

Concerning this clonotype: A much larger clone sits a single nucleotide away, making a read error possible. The CDR3 loop is CASRLTGISYEQYF. In DNA, the CDR3 is TGTGCCAGCAGGTTAACGGGGATCTCCTACGAGCAGTACTTC. The V and J genes are TRBV12-3 or TRBV12-4 and TRBJ2-7, with D possibly TRBD2 on 5 matching bases. V lost 6 bases and J 0 bases, leaving 12 bases between the germline ends. The CDR3 loop spans 14 amino acids.

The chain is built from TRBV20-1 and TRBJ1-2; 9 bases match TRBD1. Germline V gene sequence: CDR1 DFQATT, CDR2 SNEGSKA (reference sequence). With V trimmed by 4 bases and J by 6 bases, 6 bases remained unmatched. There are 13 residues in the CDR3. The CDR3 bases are TGCAGTGCTACAACTGGACAGGGGAATGGCTACACCTTC. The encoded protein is CSATTGQGNGYTF.

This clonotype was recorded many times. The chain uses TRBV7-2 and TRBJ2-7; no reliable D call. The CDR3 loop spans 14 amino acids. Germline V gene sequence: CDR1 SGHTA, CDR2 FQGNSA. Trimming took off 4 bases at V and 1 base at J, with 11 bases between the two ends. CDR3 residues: CASSSGHSSYEQYF. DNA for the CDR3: TGTGCCAGCAGCTCCGGTCACTCGTCCTACGAGCAGTACTTC.